These T cell receptor beta chains were read from a single sample in a study of T-cell memory formation after mild COVID-19. TCRdb called the 5' RACE reads again in MiXCR, with one record for every CDR3 protein. The sample shows under 250,000 distinct CDR3 sequences, roughly 10% of them seen only once. Sequenced: PBMCs or a T cell subset sorted from them (not recorded which). All receptors come from a man between 18 and 29 years old who had mild COVID-19 (a few samples of this study predate the infection). Cell type and time point are not known. Each CDR3 is given with its conserved first and last residue. Fields, in order: clone size, D gene, J gene, V gene, CDR3 protein, CDR3 DNA. A D gene is named only where the DNA matches it firmly. The listing skips clone size in some rows; elsewhere it reads once, few, many or a size class.

size: .
D: .
J: TRBJ1-2
V: TRBV27
CDR3: CASSLGLSGGYTF
DNA: TGTGCCAGCAGTTTGGGACTTAGCGGTGGCTACACCTTC

size: .
D: .
J: TRBJ2-1
V: TRBV27
CDR3: CASSIAGHTDLYNEQFF
DNA: TGTGCCAGCAGTATTGCGGGACACACGGACTTGTACAATGAGCAGTTCTTC

size: many
D: TRBD2
J: TRBJ2-5
V: TRBV5-1
CDR3: CASSSGAETQYF
DNA: TGCGCCAGCAGTAGCGGGGCGGAGACCCAGTACTTC

size: few
D: .
J: TRBJ1-2
V: TRBV30
CDR3: CAWSVLGDSYGYTF
DNA: TGTGCCTGGAGTGTTTTGGGGGATAGCTATGGCTACACCTTC

size: many
D: TRBD2
J: TRBJ2-2
V: TRBV7-6
CDR3: CASSRRERSNTGELFF
DNA: TGTGCCAGCAGCAGGCGGGAGCGGTCGAACACCGGGGAGCTGTTTTTT

size: many
D: .
J: TRBJ1-4
V: TRBV6-5
CDR3: CASRAGEKLFF
DNA: TGTGCCAGCAGGGCAGGGGAAAAACTGTTTTTT

size: many
D: .
J: TRBJ2-1
V: TRBV7-9
CDR3: CASSLAQADNEQFF
DNA: TGTGCCAGCAGCTTAGCGCAGGCAGACAATGAGCAGTTCTTC

size: .
D: TRBD1
J: TRBJ2-3
V: TRBV7-9
CDR3: CASSLGTVADTQYF
DNA: TGTGCCAGCAGCCTTGGGACAGTGGCAGATACGCAGTATTTT

size: few
D: .
J: TRBJ1-1
V: TRBV5-1
CDR3: CASSLAGVGNTEAFF
DNA: TGCGCCAGCAGCTTGGCGGGGGTGGGGAACACTGAAGCTTTCTTT

size: few
D: TRBD1
J: TRBJ2-1
V: TRBV4-2
CDR3: CASSQAFGTGYNEQFF
DNA: TGTGCCAGCAGCCAAGCTTTTGGGACAGGCTACAATGAGCAGTTCTTC

size: .
D: TRBD2
J: TRBJ2-5
V: TRBV5-1
CDR3: CASSPRTTSGGWETQYF
DNA: TGCGCCAGCAGCCCCAGGACGACTAGCGGGGGTTGGGAGACCCAGTACTTC

size: .
D: .
J: TRBJ2-5
V: TRBV9
CDR3: CASSVGVGRETQYF
DNA: TGTGCCAGCAGCGTAGGTGTAGGCCGAGAGACCCAGTACTTC

size: .
D: TRBD1
J: TRBJ1-1
V: TRBV5-1
CDR3: CASSPPRQGSEAFF
DNA: TGCGCCAGCAGCCCACCCCGACAGGGCTCTGAAGCTTTCTTT

size: few
D: TRBD2
J: TRBJ2-3
V: TRBV29-1
CDR3: CSAYRGGNADTQYF
DNA: TGCAGCGCCTATCGGGGGGGCAACGCAGATACGCAGTATTTT

size: few
D: .
J: TRBJ2-3
V: TRBV12-3/TRBV12-4
CDR3: CASSLGPFTDTQYF
DNA: TGTGCCAGCAGTTTAGGGCCCTTCACAGATACGCAGTATTTT

size: many
D: .
J: TRBJ2-2
V: TRBV6-5
CDR3: CASSYGGENTGELFF
DNA: TGTGCCAGCAGTTATGGCGGGGAGAACACCGGGGAGCTGTTTTTT

size: few
D: .
J: TRBJ1-2
V: TRBV7-2
CDR3: CASGRDGYTF
DNA: TGTGCCAGCGGGCGCGACGGCTACACCTTC

size: few
D: .
J: TRBJ2-2
V: TRBV15
CDR3: CATSRDAVAGELFF
DNA: TGTGCCACCAGCAGAGACGCGGTCGCCGGGGAGCTGTTTTTT

size: .
D: .
J: TRBJ2-6
V: TRBV21-1
CDR3: CASSKWDQERDISSGANVLTF
DNA: TGTGCCAGCAGCAAATGGGACCAGGAGAGGGACATATCCTCTGGGGCCAACGTCCTGACTTTC

size: .
D: .
J: TRBJ1-1
V: TRBV6-2/TRBV6-3
CDR3: CASSWGRGSGTEAFF
DNA: TGTGCCAGCTCATGGGGCAGGGGCTCGGGCACTGAAGCTTTCTTT

size: .
D: .
J: TRBJ2-5
V: TRBV5-1
CDR3: CASSFAQGTQYF
DNA: TGCGCCAGCAGCTTCGCCCAGGGGACCCAGTACTTC

size: .
D: TRBD1
J: TRBJ2-1
V: TRBV4-3
CDR3: CASSQGAGGGEQFF
DNA: TGCGCCAGCAGCCAAGGGGCAGGGGGCGGTGAGCAGTTCTTC

size: few
D: .
J: TRBJ1-4
V: TRBV5-1
CDR3: CASSLGTSGLFLNEKLFF
DNA: TGCGCCAGCAGCTTGGGCACCTCAGGTCTTTTTTTGAATGAAAAACTGTTTTTT

size: .
D: .
J: TRBJ2-3
V: TRBV12-3/TRBV12-4
CDR3: CASRGRIHEDTQYF
DNA: TGTGCCAGTCGGGGGCGGATCCACGAAGATACGCAGTATTTT

size: .
D: TRBD1
J: TRBJ2-1
V: TRBV29-1
CDR3: CSVDSDRVGNEQFF
DNA: TGCAGCGTTGACAGTGACAGGGTGGGGAATGAGCAGTTCTTC

size: few
D: TRBD1
J: TRBJ2-2
V: TRBV28
CDR3: CASSSTGTYTGELFF
DNA: TGTGCCAGCAGTTCGACAGGGACGTACACCGGGGAGCTGTTTTTT

size: few
D: .
J: TRBJ2-6
V: TRBV5-1
CDR3: CASSLGALASGANVLTF
DNA: TGCGCCAGCAGCTTAGGGGCGCTGGCTTCTGGGGCCAACGTCCTGACTTTC

size: few
D: .
J: TRBJ2-2
V: TRBV9
CDR3: CASSVTTGPLFF
DNA: TGTGCCAGCAGCGTGACGACCGGGCCGCTGTTTTTT

size: few
D: .
J: TRBJ1-2
V: TRBV11-2
CDR3: CASSPTYGYTF
DNA: TGTGCCAGCAGTCCCACCTATGGCTACACCTTC

size: many
D: .
J: TRBJ2-5
V: TRBV12-3/TRBV12-4
CDR3: CASSFAGKETQYF
DNA: TGTGCCAGCAGTTTCGCTGGGAAAGAGACCCAGTACTTC

size: .
D: .
J: TRBJ2-3
V: TRBV4-3
CDR3: CASSQATETDTQYF
DNA: TGCGCCAGCAGCCAAGCGACAGAGACAGATACGCAGTATTTT

size: few
D: TRBD2
J: TRBJ2-7
V: TRBV7-2
CDR3: CASSLLRLAGNEQYF
DNA: TGTGCCAGCAGCTTATTACGACTAGCGGGGAACGAGCAGTACTTC

size: .
D: .
J: TRBJ2-7
V: TRBV5-6
CDR3: CASSLVLAYEQYF
DNA: TGTGCCAGCAGCTTGGTTCTGGCCTACGAGCAGTACTTC

size: .
D: .
J: TRBJ1-1
V: TRBV12-3/TRBV12-4
CDR3: CASSLHGQIEAFF
DNA: TGTGCCAGCAGTTTACACGGACAGATTGAAGCTTTCTTT

size: .
D: .
J: TRBJ1-1
V: TRBV4-2
CDR3: CASSQDPRMNTEAFF
DNA: TGTGCCAGCAGCCAAGATCCAAGGATGAACACTGAAGCTTTCTTT

size: few
D: .
J: TRBJ2-3
V: TRBV10-3
CDR3: CAISEGTDTQYF
DNA: TGTGCCATCAGTGAAGGGACAGATACGCAGTATTTT

size: .
D: .
J: TRBJ1-1
V: TRBV5-4
CDR3: CASSPRSGSGLNTEAFF
DNA: TGTGCCAGCAGCCCCAGATCAGGGTCAGGGCTGAACACTGAAGCTTTCTTT

size: many
D: .
J: TRBJ2-7
V: TRBV18
CDR3: CASSSQGQSYEQYF
DNA: TGTGCCAGCTCATCGCAGGGGCAATCCTACGAGCAGTACTTC

size: .
D: .
J: TRBJ2-1
V: TRBV7-6
CDR3: CASSLIYTSDNEQFF
DNA: TGTGCCAGCAGCTTAATCTACACGAGCGACAATGAGCAGTTCTTC

size: .
D: TRBD1
J: TRBJ2-7
V: TRBV12-3/TRBV12-4
CDR3: CASSRQGYEQYF
DNA: TGTGCCAGCAGCAGACAGGGCTACGAGCAGTACTTC

size: .
D: .
J: TRBJ1-4
V: TRBV7-9
CDR3: CASSLANIEKLFF
DNA: TGTGCCAGCAGCTTAGCAAATATTGAAAAACTGTTTTTT

size: few
D: .
J: TRBJ1-2
V: TRBV7-8
CDR3: CASSLPGIQNPEGYTF
DNA: TGTGCCAGCAGCTTGCCAGGGATACAAAACCCTGAGGGCTACACCTTC

size: few
D: .
J: TRBJ1-2
V: TRBV12-3/TRBV12-4
CDR3: CASSFNPEYYGYTF
DNA: TGTGCCAGCAGTTTTAATCCAGAGTACTATGGCTACACCTTC